In this sample, the clone carrying this TCR beta chain turned up once. These data originate in a study of blood T cell repertoires in COVID-19. Overall study context: The cDNA or gDNA used as material had been derived from T cells, B-cell-depleted T cells, or PBMCs.

Germline CDR1 and CDR2: LGHNT and FRNRAP. V was trimmed by 1 base and J by 0 bases, leaving 18 bases between them. This CDR3 has 18 amino acids. Sequenced by immunoSEQ multiplex PCR; TCRdb stores in-frame clones only, minus some. The data contain approximately 300,000 clones, 85% to 90% of them seen just once; the ten biggest clones take up over 3.5%. This clonotype originated in a woman aged 40 to 50 with acute or convalescent COVID-19. The material sequenced was peripheral blood. The chain is built from TRBV12-5 and TRBJ1-2; no firm D call. CDR3 DNA sequence: TGTGCTAGTGGTTTGGACCCGGGTCGTTACGCTTCTAACTATGGCTACACCTTC. It yields the protein CASGLDPGRYASNYGYTF.